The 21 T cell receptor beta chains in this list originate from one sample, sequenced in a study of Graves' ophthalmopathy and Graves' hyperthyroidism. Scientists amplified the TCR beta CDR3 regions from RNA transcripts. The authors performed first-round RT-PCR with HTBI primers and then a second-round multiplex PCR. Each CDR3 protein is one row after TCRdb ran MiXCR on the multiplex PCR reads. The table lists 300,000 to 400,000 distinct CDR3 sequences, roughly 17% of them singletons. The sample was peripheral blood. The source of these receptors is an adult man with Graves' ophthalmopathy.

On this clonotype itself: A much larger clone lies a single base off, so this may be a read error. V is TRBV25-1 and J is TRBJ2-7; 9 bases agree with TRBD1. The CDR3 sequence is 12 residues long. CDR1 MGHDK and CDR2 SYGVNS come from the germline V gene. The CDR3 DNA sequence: TGTGCCGGCAGACAGGGGGTCCACGAGCAGTACTTC. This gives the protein CAGRQGVHEQYF.

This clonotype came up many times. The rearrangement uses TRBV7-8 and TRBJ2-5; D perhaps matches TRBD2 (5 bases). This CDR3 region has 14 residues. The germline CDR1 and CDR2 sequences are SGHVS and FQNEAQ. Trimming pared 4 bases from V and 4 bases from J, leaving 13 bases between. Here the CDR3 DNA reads TGTGCCAGCAGCTCTCGGCCACGGGGAGAGACCCAGTACTTC. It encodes CASSSRPRGETQYF. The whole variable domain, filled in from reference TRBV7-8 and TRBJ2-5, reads GAGVSQSPRYKVAKRGQDVALRCDPISGHVSLFWYQQALGQGPEFLTYFQNEAQLDKSGLPSDRFFAERPEGSVSTLKIQRTQQEDSAVYLCASSSRPRGETQYFGPGTRLLVL.

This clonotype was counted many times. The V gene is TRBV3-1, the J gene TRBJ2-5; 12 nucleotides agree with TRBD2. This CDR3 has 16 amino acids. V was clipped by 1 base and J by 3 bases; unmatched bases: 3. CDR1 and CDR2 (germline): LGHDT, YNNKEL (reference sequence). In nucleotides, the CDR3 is TGTGCCAGCAGCCAAGCTAGACTAGCGGGGGAAGAGACCCAGTACTTC. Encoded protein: CASSQARLAGEETQYF.

The CDR3 here is CASSYIRGSEQYF. Here the CDR3 DNA reads TGTGCCAGCAGTTACATCAGGGGTTCCGAGCAGTACTTC. The chain recombines TRBV6-5 with TRBJ2-7; D is perhaps TRBD1 (6 bases). Per the germline V gene, CDR1 is MNHEY and CDR2 is SVGAGI. The V end was cut by 2 bases, the J end by 6 bases, with 11 bases between. The CDR3 sequence is 13 residues long.

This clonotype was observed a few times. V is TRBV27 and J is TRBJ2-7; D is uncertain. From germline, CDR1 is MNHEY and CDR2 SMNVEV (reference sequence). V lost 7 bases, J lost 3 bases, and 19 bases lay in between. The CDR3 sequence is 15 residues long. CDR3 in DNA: TGTGCCAGCAAGTTAAGGAGTACGAGTGTCTACGAGCAGTACTTC. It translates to CASKLRSTSVYEQYF.

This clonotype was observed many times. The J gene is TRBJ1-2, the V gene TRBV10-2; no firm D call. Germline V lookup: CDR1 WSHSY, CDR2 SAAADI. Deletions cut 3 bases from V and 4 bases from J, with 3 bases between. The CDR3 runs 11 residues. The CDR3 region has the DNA TGCGCCAGCAGTGATTTCTATGGCTACACCTTC. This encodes CASSDFYGYTF.

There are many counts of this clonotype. CDR3 nucleotide sequence: TGTGCCAGCAGCCAAAAACTAGCGGGAGGGAGTCAAGAGACCCAGTACTTC. This sequence encodes CASSQKLAGGSQETQYF. The chain carries TRBV4-2 and TRBJ2-5; 13 nucleotides agree with TRBD2. CDR3 length: 17 residues. From germline, CDR1 is LGHNA and CDR2 YNFKEQ. Germline trimming cut 2 bases from V and 2 bases from J; bases unmatched to any gene: 5.

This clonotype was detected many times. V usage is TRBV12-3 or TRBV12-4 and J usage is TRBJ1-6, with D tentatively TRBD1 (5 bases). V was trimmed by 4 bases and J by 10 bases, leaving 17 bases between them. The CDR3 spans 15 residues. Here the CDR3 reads CASSWTFGGGSPLHF. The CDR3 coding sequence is TGTGCCAGCAGTTGGACGTTCGGGGGGGGATCACCCCTCCACTTT.

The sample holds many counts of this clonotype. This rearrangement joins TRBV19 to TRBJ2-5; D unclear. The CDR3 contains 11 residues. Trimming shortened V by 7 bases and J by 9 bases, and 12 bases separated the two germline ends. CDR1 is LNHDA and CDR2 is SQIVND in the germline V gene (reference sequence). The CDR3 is CASTDTRSQYF. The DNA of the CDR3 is TGTGCCAGTACCGATACGAGGTCCCAGTACTTC.

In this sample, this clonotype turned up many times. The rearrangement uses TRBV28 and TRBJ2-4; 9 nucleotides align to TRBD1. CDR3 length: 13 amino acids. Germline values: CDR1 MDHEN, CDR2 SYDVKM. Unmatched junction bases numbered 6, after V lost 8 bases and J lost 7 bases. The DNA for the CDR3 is TGTGCCAGCCTCAAACAGGGGGCCAACATTCAGTACTTC. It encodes CASLKQGANIQYF.

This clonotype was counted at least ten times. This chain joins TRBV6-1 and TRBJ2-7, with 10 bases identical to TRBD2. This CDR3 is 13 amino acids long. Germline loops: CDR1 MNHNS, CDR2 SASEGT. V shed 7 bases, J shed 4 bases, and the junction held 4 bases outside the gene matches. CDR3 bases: TGTGCCAGCAATCCGACTAGCGGGTACGAGCAGTACTTC. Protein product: CASNPTSGYEQYF.

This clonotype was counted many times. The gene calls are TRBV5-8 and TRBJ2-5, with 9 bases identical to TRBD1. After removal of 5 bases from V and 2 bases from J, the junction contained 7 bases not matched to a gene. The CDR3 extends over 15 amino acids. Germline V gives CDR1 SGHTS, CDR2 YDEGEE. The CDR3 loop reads CASSGTGYPQETQYF. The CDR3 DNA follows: TGTGCCAGCAGTGGGACAGGGTATCCTCAAGAGACCCAGTACTTC.

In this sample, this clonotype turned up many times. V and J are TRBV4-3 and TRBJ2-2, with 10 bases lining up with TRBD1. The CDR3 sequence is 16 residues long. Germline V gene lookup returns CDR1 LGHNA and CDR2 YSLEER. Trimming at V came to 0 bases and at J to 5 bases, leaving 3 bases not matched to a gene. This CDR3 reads CASSQDGTGVTGELFF. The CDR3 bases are TGCGCCAGCAGCCAAGATGGGACAGGGGTGACCGGGGAGCTGTTTTTT.

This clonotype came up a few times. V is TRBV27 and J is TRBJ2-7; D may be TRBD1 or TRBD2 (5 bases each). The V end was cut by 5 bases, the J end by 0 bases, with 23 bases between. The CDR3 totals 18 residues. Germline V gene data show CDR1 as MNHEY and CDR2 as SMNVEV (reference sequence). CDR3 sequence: CASSPDTDYGTRSYEQYF. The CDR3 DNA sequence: TGTGCCAGCAGTCCCGATACCGACTACGGGACCCGCTCCTACGAGCAGTACTTC.

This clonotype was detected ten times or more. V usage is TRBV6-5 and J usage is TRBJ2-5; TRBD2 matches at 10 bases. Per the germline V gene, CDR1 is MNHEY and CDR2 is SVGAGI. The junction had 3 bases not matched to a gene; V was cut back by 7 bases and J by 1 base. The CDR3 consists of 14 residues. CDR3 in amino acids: CASTSGGSQETQYF. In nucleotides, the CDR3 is TGTGCCAGCACTAGCGGGGGATCCCAAGAGACCCAGTACTTC.

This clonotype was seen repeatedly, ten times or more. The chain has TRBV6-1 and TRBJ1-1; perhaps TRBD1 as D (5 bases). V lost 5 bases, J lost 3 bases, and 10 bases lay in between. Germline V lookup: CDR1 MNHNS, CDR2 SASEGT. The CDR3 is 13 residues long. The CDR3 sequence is CASSKGLYTEAFF. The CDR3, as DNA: TGTGCCAGCAGTAAGGGACTTTACACTGAAGCTTTCTTT.

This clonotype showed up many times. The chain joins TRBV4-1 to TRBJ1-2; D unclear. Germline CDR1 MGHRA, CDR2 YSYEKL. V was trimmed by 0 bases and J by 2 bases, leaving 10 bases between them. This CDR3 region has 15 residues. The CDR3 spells CASSQDSTPNYGYTF. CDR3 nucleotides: TGCGCCAGCAGCCAAGATAGCACACCCAACTATGGCTACACCTTC.

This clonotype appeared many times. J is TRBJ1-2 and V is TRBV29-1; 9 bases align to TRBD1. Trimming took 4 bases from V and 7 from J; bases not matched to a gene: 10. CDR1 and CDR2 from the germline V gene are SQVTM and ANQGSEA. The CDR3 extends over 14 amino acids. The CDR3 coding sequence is TGCAGCGTTGGGACAGGGGCACTGGGATTTGGCTACACCTTC. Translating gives CSVGTGALGFGYTF.

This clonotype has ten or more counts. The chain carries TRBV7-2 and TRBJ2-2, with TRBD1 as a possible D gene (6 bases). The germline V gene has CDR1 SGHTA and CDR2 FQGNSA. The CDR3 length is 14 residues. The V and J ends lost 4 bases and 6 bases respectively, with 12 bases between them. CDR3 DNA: TGTGCCAGCAGCTCTCAGGGGTCGGCCGGGGAGCTGTTTTTT. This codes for CASSSQGSAGELFF.

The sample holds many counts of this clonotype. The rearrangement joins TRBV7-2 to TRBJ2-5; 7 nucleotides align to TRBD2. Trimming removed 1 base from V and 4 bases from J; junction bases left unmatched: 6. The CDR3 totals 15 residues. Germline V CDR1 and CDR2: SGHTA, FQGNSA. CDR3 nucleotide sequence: TGTGCCAGCAGCTTAGGGGAGGGGACCCGAGAGACCCAGTACTTC. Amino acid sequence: CASSLGEGTRETQYF.

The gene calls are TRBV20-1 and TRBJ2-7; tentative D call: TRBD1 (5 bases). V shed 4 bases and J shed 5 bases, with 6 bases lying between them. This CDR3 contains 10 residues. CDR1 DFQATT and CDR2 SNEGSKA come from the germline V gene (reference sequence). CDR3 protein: CSATGNEQYF. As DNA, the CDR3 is TGCAGTGCTACAGGGAACGAGCAGTACTTC.